A selection of T cell receptor beta chains follows, all from one sample in a study of T cell responses to AZD1222 COVID-19 vaccine. Clones were sequenced by immunoSEQ multiplex PCR, and TCRdb holds only the in-frame ones, with some missing. In the table there are tens of thousands of clones, roughly nine tenths of which are singletons. Sequenced here: peripheral blood, sampled 28 days after the second AZD1222 dose. The receptors here all came from an adult who received the AZD1222 COVID-19 vaccine. The CDR3 runs from the conserved cysteine through the conserved F or W. A D gene is named only where the DNA matches it firmly.

v_call: TRBV4-2; d_call: .; j_call: TRBJ2-1; cdr3_aa: CASSQDRTTTYNEQFF
v_call: TRBV5-1; d_call: .; j_call: TRBJ2-2; cdr3_aa: CASKGGTNTGELFF
v_call: TRBV7-9; d_call: .; j_call: TRBJ1-2; cdr3_aa: CASSKNIRGLNYGYTF
v_call: TRBV5-1; d_call: .; j_call: TRBJ2-2; cdr3_aa: CASSLGRNTGELFF
v_call: TRBV5-1; d_call: TRBD2; j_call: TRBJ2-7; cdr3_aa: CASTGLAGQADEQYF
v_call: TRBV19; d_call: .; j_call: TRBJ1-1; cdr3_aa: CASSIVAASNTEAFF
v_call: TRBV24-1; d_call: .; j_call: TRBJ1-4; cdr3_aa: CATSDRGDTGEKLFF
v_call: TRBV7-9; d_call: TRBD2; j_call: TRBJ2-7; cdr3_aa: CASSRGSGEEQYF
v_call: TRBV10-3; d_call: TRBD1; j_call: TRBJ1-2; cdr3_aa: CAISDGQGAGYTF
v_call: TRBV28; d_call: .; j_call: TRBJ1-4; cdr3_aa: CASSPPGATNEKLFF
v_call: TRBV5-4; d_call: .; j_call: TRBJ2-3; cdr3_aa: CASSARHLLTDTQYF
v_call: TRBV6-5; d_call: .; j_call: TRBJ1-5; cdr3_aa: CASNEGLYSNQPQHF
v_call: TRBV6-5; d_call: TRBD1; j_call: TRBJ1-2; cdr3_aa: CASRGQGADYGYTF
v_call: TRBV28; d_call: .; j_call: TRBJ1-3; cdr3_aa: CASSPSGVSSGNTIYF
v_call: TRBV20-1; d_call: .; j_call: TRBJ2-2; cdr3_aa: CSASGRFRGTGELFF
v_call: TRBV7-9; d_call: .; j_call: TRBJ2-2; cdr3_aa: CASSPGLGRGTGELFF